A selection of T cell receptor beta chains follows, all from one sample in a study of blood T cell repertoires in COVID-19. Generated by immunoSEQ multiplex PCR, the TCRdb table keeps only in-frame clones and is missing some. Among some 260,000 clones listed, roughly nine tenths were seen once. The sequenced material came from peripheral blood. The receptors shown here come from a man between 18 and 29 years old with active or convalescent COVID-19. The conserved cysteine and the conserved F or W are not part of the CDR3 here. Each record gives: V gene, clone size, CDR3 protein. Rows may omit the clone size; those that give it use once, few, many or a size class.

v_gene: TRBV28
abundance: .
CDR3aa: ASSPSGTGGTIGELF

v_gene: TRBV27
abundance: .
CDR3aa: ASSWTGGPDQAF

v_gene: TRBV6-6
abundance: .
CDR3aa: ASSDRGSNQPQH

v_gene: TRBV28
abundance: .
CDR3aa: ASGLGDSYGYT

v_gene: TRBV6-5
abundance: .
CDR3aa: ASGQGVQPQH

v_gene: TRBV19
abundance: .
CDR3aa: ASSIALYSNQPQH

v_gene: TRBV6-2/TRBV6-3
abundance: .
CDR3aa: ASSKSGGSTDTQY

v_gene: TRBV19
abundance: .
CDR3aa: ASRPGGGGRETQY

v_gene: TRBV11-1
abundance: .
CDR3aa: ASSLGGSGYYGYT

v_gene: TRBV5-6
abundance: .
CDR3aa: ASSLRGPTEAF

v_gene: TRBV19
abundance: few
CDR3aa: ASSVPPGDGTQY

v_gene: TRBV30
abundance: .
CDR3aa: AWSVAGLLYNEQF

v_gene: TRBV6-1
abundance: .
CDR3aa: ASSEQRGDYGYT

v_gene: TRBV15
abundance: .
CDR3aa: ALRGRGGELF

v_gene: TRBV19
abundance: few
CDR3aa: ASSLQGSTQRGQH

v_gene: TRBV29-1
abundance: .
CDR3aa: SVRTSGRAKETQY

v_gene: TRBV11-2
abundance: once
CDR3aa: ASSSEGHLGGNTIY

v_gene: TRBV7-8
abundance: .
CDR3aa: ASSLLEGGGNTEAF

v_gene: TRBV4-3
abundance: .
CDR3aa: ASSHQGSLEKLF

v_gene: TRBV24-1
abundance: once
CDR3aa: ATSEASTDTQY

v_gene: TRBV6-4
abundance: .
CDR3aa: ASSDSGGAGANVLT

v_gene: TRBV12-5
abundance: .
CDR3aa: ASTGKSDETQY